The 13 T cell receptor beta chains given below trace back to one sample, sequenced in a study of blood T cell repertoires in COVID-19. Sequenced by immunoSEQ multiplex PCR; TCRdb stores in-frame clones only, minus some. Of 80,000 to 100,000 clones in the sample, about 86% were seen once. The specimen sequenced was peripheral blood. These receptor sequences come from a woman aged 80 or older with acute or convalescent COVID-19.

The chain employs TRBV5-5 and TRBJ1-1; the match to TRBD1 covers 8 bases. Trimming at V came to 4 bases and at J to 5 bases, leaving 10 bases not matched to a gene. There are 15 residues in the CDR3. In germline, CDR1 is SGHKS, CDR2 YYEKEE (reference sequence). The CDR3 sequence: CASSVVTGGKTEAFF. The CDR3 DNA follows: TGTGCCAGCAGCGTGGTTACAGGGGGTAAAACTGAAGCTTTCTTT. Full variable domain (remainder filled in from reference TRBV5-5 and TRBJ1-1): DAGVTQSPTHLIKTRGQQVTLRCSPISGHKSVSWYQQVLGQGPQFIFQYYEKEERGRGNFPDRFSARQFPNYSSELNVNALLLGDSALYLCASSVVTGGKTEAFFGQGTRLTVV.

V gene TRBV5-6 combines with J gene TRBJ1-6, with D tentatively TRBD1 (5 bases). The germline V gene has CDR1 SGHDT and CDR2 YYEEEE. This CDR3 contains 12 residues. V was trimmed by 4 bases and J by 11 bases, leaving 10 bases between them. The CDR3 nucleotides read TGTGCCAGCAGCACTCAGGGTCCACCCCTCCACTTT. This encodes CASSTQGPPLHF.

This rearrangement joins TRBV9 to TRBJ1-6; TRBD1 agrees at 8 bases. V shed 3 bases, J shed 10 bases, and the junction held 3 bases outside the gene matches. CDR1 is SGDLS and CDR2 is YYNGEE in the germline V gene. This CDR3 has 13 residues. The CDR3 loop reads CASSAGGGSPLHF. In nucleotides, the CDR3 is TGTGCCAGCAGCGCAGGGGGCGGATCACCCCTCCACTTT.

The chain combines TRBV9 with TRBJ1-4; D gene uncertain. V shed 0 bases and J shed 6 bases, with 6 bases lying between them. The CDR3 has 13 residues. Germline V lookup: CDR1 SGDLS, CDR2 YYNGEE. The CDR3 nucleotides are TGTGCCAGCAGCGTAGCGGTGGATGAAAAACTGTTTTTT. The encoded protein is CASSVAVDEKLFF.

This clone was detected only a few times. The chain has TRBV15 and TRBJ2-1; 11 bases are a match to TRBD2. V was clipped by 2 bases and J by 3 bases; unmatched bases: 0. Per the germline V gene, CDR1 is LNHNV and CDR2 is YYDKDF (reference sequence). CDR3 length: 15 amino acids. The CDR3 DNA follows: TGTGCCACCAGCAGAACTAGCGGGGGCTACAATGAGCAGTTCTTC. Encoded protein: CATSRTSGGYNEQFF.

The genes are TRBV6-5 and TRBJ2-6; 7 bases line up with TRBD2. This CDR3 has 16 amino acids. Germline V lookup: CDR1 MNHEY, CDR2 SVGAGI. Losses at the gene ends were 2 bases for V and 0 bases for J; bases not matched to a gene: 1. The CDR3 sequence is CASSYGGGSGANVLTF. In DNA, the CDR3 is TGTGCCAGCAGTTACGGGGGGGGCTCTGGGGCCAACGTCCTGACTTTC.

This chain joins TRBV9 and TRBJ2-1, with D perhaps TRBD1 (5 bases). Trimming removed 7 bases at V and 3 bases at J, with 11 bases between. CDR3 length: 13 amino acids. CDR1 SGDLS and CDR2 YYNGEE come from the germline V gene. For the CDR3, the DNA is TGTGCCAGCGCACGACAGCTCTACAATGAGCAGTTCTTC. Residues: CASARQLYNEQFF.

The CDR3 region has the DNA TGTGCCAGCAGCTTAAGGGCGGGGGCCTACACCGGGGAGCTGTTTTTT. It codes for CASSLRAGAYTGELFF. J is TRBJ2-2 and V is TRBV7-2; tentative D call: TRBD2 (7 bases). The CDR3 loop spans 16 amino acids. V was pared by 2 bases and J by 3 bases, with 13 bases between. Germline V gene sequence: CDR1 SGHTA, CDR2 FQGNSA. Supplemented by reference TRBV7-2 and TRBJ2-2, the full variable domain reads GAGVSQSPSNKVTEKGKDVELRCDPISGHTALYWYRQSLGQGLEFLIYFQGNSAPDKSGLPSDRFSAERTGGSVSTLTIQRTQQEDSAVYLCASSLRAGAYTGELFFGEGSRLTVL.

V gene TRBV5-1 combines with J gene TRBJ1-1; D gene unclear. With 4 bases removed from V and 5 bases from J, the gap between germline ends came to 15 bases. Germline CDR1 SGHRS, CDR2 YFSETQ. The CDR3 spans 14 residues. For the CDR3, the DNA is TGCGCCAGCAGCCAAAGGGCCCGGGGAACTGAAGCTTTCTTT. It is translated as CASSQRARGTEAFF.

The CDR3 nucleotides are TGTGCCATCAGTGAGTCGCCCTACAGGGTGGGTTCCGGGGAGCTGTTTTTT. Translated: CAISESPYRVGSGELFF. The rearrangement uses TRBV10-3 and TRBJ2-2; possible D gene TRBD1, 6 bases. Per the germline V gene, CDR1 is ENHRY and CDR2 is SYGVKD. The CDR3 contains 17 residues. Trimming cost V 0 bases and J 6 bases, with 17 bases left between them.

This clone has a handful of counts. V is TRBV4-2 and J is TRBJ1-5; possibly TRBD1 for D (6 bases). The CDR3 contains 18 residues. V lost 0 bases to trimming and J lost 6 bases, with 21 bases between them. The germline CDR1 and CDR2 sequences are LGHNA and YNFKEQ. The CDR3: CASSQDPPGTRWGQPQHF. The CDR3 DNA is TGTGCCAGCAGCCAAGATCCGCCGGGGACACGATGGGGTCAGCCCCAGCATTTT.

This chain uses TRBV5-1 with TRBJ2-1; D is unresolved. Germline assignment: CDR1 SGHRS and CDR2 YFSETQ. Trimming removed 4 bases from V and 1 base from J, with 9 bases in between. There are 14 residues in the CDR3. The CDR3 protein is CASSPPRSYNEQFF. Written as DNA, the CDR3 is TGCGCCAGCAGCCCTCCCAGATCCTACAATGAGCAGTTCTTC.

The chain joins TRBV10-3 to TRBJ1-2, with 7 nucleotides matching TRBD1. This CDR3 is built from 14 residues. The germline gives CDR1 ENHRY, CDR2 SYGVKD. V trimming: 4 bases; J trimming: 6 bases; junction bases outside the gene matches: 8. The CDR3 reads CAISVQGVRDGYTF. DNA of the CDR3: TGTGCCATCAGTGTGCAGGGGGTTCGGGATGGCTACACCTTC.